Listed below are T cell receptor beta chains from one sample, sequenced in a study of Tregs in tolerant kidney transplant recipients. Measured with immunoSEQ multiplex PCR; TCRdb has only the in-frame clones, and not every one. Of over 50,000 clones listed, about 86% are singletons. The sample taken for sequencing was CD4+ T cells from blood. The receptors originated from a human donor in good health. The CDR3 runs from the conserved cysteine through the conserved F or W. A D gene is named only where the DNA matches it firmly. Only some rows state a clone size, as once, few, many or a class for expanded clones.

D | size | J | V | DNA | CDR3
TRBD1 | . | TRBJ1-5 | TRBV6-5 | TGTGCCAGCAGTCCCAGGGGGTCCCAGCCCCAGCATTTT | CASSPRGSQPQHF
TRBD1 | few | TRBJ2-3 | TRBV6-5 | TGTGCCAGCAGTTACCGGTCAGGGGGATTGGCAGATACGCAGTATTTT | CASSYRSGGLADTQYF
TRBD2 | . | TRBJ2-7 | TRBV28 | TGTGCCAGCAGTACTAGCGGGAGGGCCTGGGAGCAGTACTTC | CASSTSGRAWEQYF
TRBD2 | . | TRBJ2-3 | TRBV19 | TGTGCCAGTAGTAAGGGGATACAACTAGCGACAGATACGCAGTATTTT | CASSKGIQLATDTQYF
TRBD2 | . | TRBJ2-4 | TRBV4-3 | TGCGCCAGCAGCCAAGAGGGCGGGAGGGGGGTTCGAGCCAAAAACATTCAGTACTTC | CASSQEGGRGVRAKNIQYF
TRBD1 | . | TRBJ1-4 | TRBV19 | TGTGCCAGTAGTATAGAAGGAGGACTGAGGGACAGAGCTAACCGGGTTAAGGAAAAACTGTTTTTT | CASSIEGGLRDRANRVKEKLFF
. | . | TRBJ1-1 | TRBV7-2 | TGTGCCAGCAGCTCAATTACAGGGTTGAACACTGAAGCTTTCTTT | CASSSITGLNTEAFF
. | . | TRBJ2-5 | TRBV9 | TGTGCCAGCAGCGCCCACTCACTAGGGGAGACCCAGTACTTC | CASSAHSLGETQYF
. | . | TRBJ1-2 | TRBV6-5 | TGTGCCAGCACCACCGTCGGGCCTTATGGCTACACCTTC | CASTTVGPYGYTF
. | medium-sized | TRBJ2-2 | TRBV27 | TGTGCCAGCAGTTTATCGCGGCGGCGGGCCACCGGGGAGCTGTTTTTT | CASSLSRRRATGELFF
. | . | TRBJ2-7 | TRBV7-2 | TGTGCCAGCAGCTTAGCGGACAGTTCCGACGAGCAGTACTTC | CASSLADSSDEQYF
. | . | TRBJ2-1 | TRBV6-5 | TGTGCCAGCAGTTACTCGCCAACCTACGTCGAGCAGTTCTTC | CASSYSPTYVEQFF
. | . | TRBJ2-7 | TRBV15 | TGTGCCACCAGCAGAGAAGGTGGCTACGAGCAGTACTTC | CATSREGGYEQYF
. | . | TRBJ2-1 | TRBV6-5 | TGTGCCAGCAGTTACGAGACTAGACGGCCCCTGGGTGAGCAGTTCTTC | CASSYETRRPLGEQFF
TRBD1 | . | TRBJ2-7 | TRBV14 | TGTGCCAGCAGCCAAGACACACACGGCAGGACAGGAGCTAACTTC | CASSQDTHGRTGANF
. | . | TRBJ2-7 | TRBV29-1 | TGCAGCGTTACCGGGGGCGAGCAGTACTTC | CSVTGGEQYF
. | . | TRBJ2-1 | TRBV21-1 | TGTGCCAGCACCAACAGGCAGGGGGCGATCAATGAGCAGTTCTTC | CASTNRQGAINEQFF
TRBD1 | . | TRBJ2-7 | TRBV9 | TGTGCCAGCAGCGTAGCTCAGGGGGCTCGGTTTTACGAGCAGTACTTC | CASSVAQGARFYEQYF
. | . | TRBJ2-5 | TRBV29-1 | TGCAGCGTGAGGAGGGCCCAAGAGACCCAGTACTTC | CSVRRAQETQYF
TRBD1 | . | TRBJ2-7 | TRBV6-1 | TGTGCCAGCAGTGAGGCAGGGGGCGAATACGAGCAGTACTTC | CASSEAGGEYEQYF
. | . | TRBJ2-5 | TRBV12-5 | TGTGCTAGTGGTTTCGTGAGAGAGACCCAGTACTTC | CASGFVRETQYF
. | few | TRBJ2-2 | TRBV7-2 | TGTGCCAGCAGCTTAGGGTCCGAGGAGCTGTTTTTT | CASSLGSEELFF
TRBD1 | few | TRBJ1-5 | TRBV6-5 | TGTGCCAGCAGACAGGGGATGACTCAGCCCCAGCATTTT | CASRQGMTQPQHF
TRBD2 | . | TRBJ2-3 | TRBV6-5 | TGTGCCAGCAGTTACTCGAGCGGGAGGGGAGATACGCAGTATTTT | CASSYSSGRGDTQYF
. | once | TRBJ2-6 | TRBV5-5 | TGTGCCAGCAGAAGAGGGGTGGATGGGGCCAACGTCCTGACTTTC | CASRRGVDGANVLTF
. | . | TRBJ2-1 | TRBV6-6 | TGTGCCAGCAGTGACGCCGGGGATGAGCAGTTCTTC | CASSDAGDEQFF
TRBD2 | . | TRBJ2-5 | TRBV14 | TGTGCCAGCAGCCAACGATGGCGGGGGACCCAAGAGACCCAGTACTTC | CASSQRWRGTQETQYF
. | . | TRBJ2-2 | TRBV15 | TGTGCCACCAGCAGGGCCCGGGGGTCTACCGGGGAGCTGTTTTTT | CATSRARGSTGELFF
. | . | TRBJ2-5 | TRBV12-5 | TGTGCTAGTGCCTATTCAGGCTTTGAGACCCAGTACTTC | CASAYSGFETQYF
. | . | TRBJ1-5 | TRBV19 | TGTGCCAGTAATGCGGTAAATCAGCCCCAGCATTTT | CASNAVNQPQHF
. | . | TRBJ2-7 | TRBV30 | TGTGCCTGGGGCGGGCGCGCCGGCGAGCAGTACTTC | CAWGGRAGEQYF
. | . | TRBJ1-1 | TRBV28 | TGTGCCACCCAGCGGAACACTGAAGCTTTCTTT | CATQRNTEAFF